The 8 T cell receptor beta chains below were found in one sample sequenced in a study of post-analysis software for immune sequencing data. The authors incorporated unique molecular identifiers into the TCR beta cDNA libraries. MiXCR, run by TCRdb on the PCR reads, gives a single entry per CDR3 protein. The table lists about 500,000 distinct CDR3 sequences, nearly 45% of them singletons. Antigens of these TCRs are unknown. Study-wide findings and caveats: Compared with controls, patients had more of about 5 TRBV segments, including TRBV5-6, TRBV5-1 and TRBV20-1.

Sequencing used blood. The receptors derive from a girl between 10 and 17 years old with multiple sclerosis.

Points on this clonotype: The junction differs from germline at one of its ends, possibly a read error. The V gene is TRBV20-1, the J gene TRBJ2-3, with 10 bases aligning to TRBD2. The CDR3 spans 16 residues. The germline gives CDR1 DFQATT, CDR2 SNEGSKA (reference sequence). The CDR3 DNA sequence: TGCACTGCTAGAAGGCCCGGGACTAGCGGCACAGATACGCAGTATTTT. This sequence encodes CTARRPGTSGTDTQYF.

This clonotype was picked up a small number of times. The chain employs TRBV18 and TRBJ1-1; D remains unclear. Germline CDR1 KGHSH, CDR2 LQKENI. This CDR3 has 13 residues. V was shortened by 4 bases and J by 1 base, with 7 bases between the two germline ends. CDR3 region: CASSQGSNTEAFF. CDR3 nucleotides: TGTGCCAGCTCACAAGGATCGAACACTGAAGCTTTCTTT. The full variable domain, in which reference TRBV18 and TRBJ1-1 provide the parts outside the CDR3, is NAGVMQNPRHLVRRRGQEARLRCSPMKGHSHVYWYRQLPEEGLKFMVYLQKENIIDESGMPKERFSAEFPKEGPSILRIQQVVRGDSAAYFCASSQGSNTEAFFGQGTRLTVV.

The sample holds a few counts of this clonotype. The V gene is TRBV29-1, the J gene TRBJ2-5, with TRBD1 matching over 8 bases. CDR1 is SQVTM, CDR2 ANQGSEA, per germline. V trimming: 7 bases; J trimming: 1 base; junction bases outside the gene matches: 11. This CDR3 region has 15 residues. The CDR3 region is CSAENRGSLQETQYF. The CDR3, as DNA: TGCAGCGCAGAGAACAGGGGGTCCCTCCAAGAGACCCAGTACTTC. Using reference TRBV29-1 and TRBJ2-5 for the parts outside the CDR3, the full variable domain is SAVISQKPSRDICQRGTSLTIQCQVDSQVTMMFWYRQQPGQSLTLIATANQGSEATYESGFVIDKFPISRPNLTFSTLTVSNMSPEDSSIYLCSAENRGSLQETQYFGPGTRLLVL.

This chain links TRBV18 with TRBJ1-1; perhaps TRBD1 as D (6 bases). Trimming took off 2 bases at V and 10 bases at J, with 17 bases between the two ends. This CDR3 comprises 14 residues. CDR1 KGHSH and CDR2 LQKENI come from the germline V gene. The CDR3 region is CASSPRGAQRGAFF. The CDR3, as DNA: TGTGCCAGCTCACCAAGGGGGGCGCAGAGAGGAGCTTTCTTT.

This clonotype was picked up a small number of times. The J gene is TRBJ2-7, the V gene TRBV5-1; D possibly corresponds to TRBD2 (5 bases). Per the germline V gene, CDR1 is SGHRS and CDR2 is YFSETQ. CDR3 size: 12 residues. Trimming removed 6 bases from V and 7 bases from J, with 14 bases in between. The CDR3 spells CASNPPSGEQYF. The CDR3 DNA reads TGCGCCAGCAACCCGCCATCGGGAGAGCAGTACTTC.

The chain carries TRBV2 and TRBJ2-1, with 10 bases aligning to TRBD1. The CDR3 totals 14 residues. CDR1 is SNHLY, CDR2 FYNNEI, per germline. J lost 6 bases, V lost 5 bases, and 4 bases had no gene match. DNA of the CDR3: TGTGCCAGCAGTCTGACAGGGGGCTTCAATGAGCAGTTCTTC. Translated, it gives CASSLTGGFNEQFF.

This sequence joins TRBV11-1 and TRBJ2-1; 8 bases match TRBD1. Trimming at V came to 1 base and at J to 6 bases, leaving 5 bases not matched to a gene. Germline lookup yields CDR1 SGHAT and CDR2 FQDESV (reference sequence). The length of the CDR3 is 15 residues. The CDR3 bases are TGTGCCAGCAGCTTAGAAGGCGACAGGGGCAATGAGCAGTTCTTC. As protein: CASSLEGDRGNEQFF.

The chain carries TRBV3-1 and TRBJ2-7; 7 nucleotides line up with TRBD1. Trimming at V came to 2 bases and at J to 3 bases, leaving 7 bases not matched to a gene. The CDR3 is made up of 15 amino acids. CDR1 is LGHDT and CDR2 is YNNKEL in the germline V gene (reference sequence). The CDR3 region has the DNA TGTGCCAGCAGCCAACAATTCAGGGGGTTCTACGAGCAGTACTTC. This gives the protein CASSQQFRGFYEQYF.